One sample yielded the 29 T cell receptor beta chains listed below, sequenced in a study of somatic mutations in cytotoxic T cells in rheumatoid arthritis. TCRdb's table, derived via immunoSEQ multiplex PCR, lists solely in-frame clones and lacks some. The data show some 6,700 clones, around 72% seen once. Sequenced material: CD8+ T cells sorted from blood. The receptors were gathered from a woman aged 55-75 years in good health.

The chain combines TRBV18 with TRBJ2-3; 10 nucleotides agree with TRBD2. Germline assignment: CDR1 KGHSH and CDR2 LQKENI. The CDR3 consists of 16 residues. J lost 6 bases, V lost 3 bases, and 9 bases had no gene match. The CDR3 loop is CASSPPGAGGPDTQYF. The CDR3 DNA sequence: TGTGCCAGCTCACCTCCGGGAGCGGGGGGGCCGGATACGCAGTATTTT.

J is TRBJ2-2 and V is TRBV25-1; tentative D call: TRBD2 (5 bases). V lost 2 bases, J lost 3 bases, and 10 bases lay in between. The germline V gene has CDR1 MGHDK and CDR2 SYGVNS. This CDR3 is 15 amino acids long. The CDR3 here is CASSEPGLDTGELFF. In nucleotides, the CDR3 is TGTGCCAGCAGTGAACCGGGGTTGGACACCGGGGAGCTGTTTTTT.

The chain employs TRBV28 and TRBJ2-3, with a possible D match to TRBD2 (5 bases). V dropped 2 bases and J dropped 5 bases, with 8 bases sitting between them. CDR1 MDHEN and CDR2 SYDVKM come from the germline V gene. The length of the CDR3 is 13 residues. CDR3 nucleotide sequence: TGTGCCAGCAGTTTACTAGCTGGAGATACGCAGTATTTT. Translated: CASSLLAGDTQYF. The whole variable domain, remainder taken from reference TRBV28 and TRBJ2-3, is DVKVTQSSRYLVKRTGEKVFLECVQDMDHENMFWYRQDPGLGLRLIYFSYDVKMKEKGDIPEGYSVSREKKERFSLILESASTNQTSMYLCASSLLAGDTQYFGPGTRLTVL.

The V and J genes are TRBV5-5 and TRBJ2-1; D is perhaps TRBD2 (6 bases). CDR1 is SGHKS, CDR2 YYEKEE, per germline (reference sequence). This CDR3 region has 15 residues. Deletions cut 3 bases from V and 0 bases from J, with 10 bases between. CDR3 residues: CASSSWDSSYNEQFF. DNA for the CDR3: TGTGCCAGCAGCTCCTGGGACTCCTCCTACAATGAGCAGTTCTTC.

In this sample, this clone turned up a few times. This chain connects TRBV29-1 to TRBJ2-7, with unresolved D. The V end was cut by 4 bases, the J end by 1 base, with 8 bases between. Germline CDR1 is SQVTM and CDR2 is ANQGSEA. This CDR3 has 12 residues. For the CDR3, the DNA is TGCAGCGTTGGGTTCGGGTCCTACGAGCAGTACTTC. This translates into CSVGFGSYEQYF.

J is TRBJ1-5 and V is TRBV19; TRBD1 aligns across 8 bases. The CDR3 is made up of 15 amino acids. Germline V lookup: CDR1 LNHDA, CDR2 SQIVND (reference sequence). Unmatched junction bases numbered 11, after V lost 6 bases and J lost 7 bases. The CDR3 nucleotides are TGTGCCAGTAGGGGGATGGACAGGGTAGGGCAGCCCCAGCATTTT. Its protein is CASRGMDRVGQPQHF. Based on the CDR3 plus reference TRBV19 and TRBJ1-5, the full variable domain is DGGITQSPKYLFRKEGQNVTLSCEQNLNHDAMYWYRQDPGQGLRLIYYSQIVNDFQKGDIAEGYSVSREKKESFPLTVTSAQKNPTAFYLCASRGMDRVGQPQHFGDGTRLSIL.

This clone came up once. CDR3 region: CASSQGTLSGELFF. CDR3 in DNA: TGCGCCAGCAGCCAAGGGACTCTCTCCGGGGAGCTGTTTTTT. V gene TRBV4-3 combines with J gene TRBJ2-2; D is perhaps TRBD2 (5 bases). The CDR3 is made up of 14 amino acids. Germline V gene lookup returns CDR1 LGHNA and CDR2 YSLEER. Trimming took 1 base from V and 6 from J, leaving 9 bases between them.

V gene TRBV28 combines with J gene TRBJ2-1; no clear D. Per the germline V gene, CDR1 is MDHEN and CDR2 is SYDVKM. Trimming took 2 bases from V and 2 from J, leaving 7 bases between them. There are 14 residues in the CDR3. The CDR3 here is CASSLDSPYNEQFF. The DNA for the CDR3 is TGTGCCAGCAGTTTAGACTCCCCCTACAATGAGCAGTTCTTC.

Here the CDR3 DNA reads TGTGCCAGCAGTTTATGGACAGGGGTTAAAGAGACCCAGTACTTC. Translation: CASSLWTGVKETQYF. The chain links TRBV27 to TRBJ2-5; TRBD1 matches at 9 bases. Germline lookup yields CDR1 MNHEY and CDR2 SMNVEV (reference sequence). Trimming at V came to 1 base and at J to 3 bases, leaving 3 bases not matched to a gene. This CDR3 has 15 amino acids.

In DNA form, the CDR3 reads TGTGCCAGCAGTGAAGCGCTTCTGGGAGGGACTGAAGCTTTCTTT. Encoded protein: CASSEALLGGTEAFF. The chain uses TRBV6-1 and TRBJ1-1; D not resolved. The CDR3 spans 15 residues. V dropped 0 bases and J dropped 5 bases, with 13 bases sitting between them. Looked up from germline, CDR1 is MNHNS and CDR2 is SASEGT.

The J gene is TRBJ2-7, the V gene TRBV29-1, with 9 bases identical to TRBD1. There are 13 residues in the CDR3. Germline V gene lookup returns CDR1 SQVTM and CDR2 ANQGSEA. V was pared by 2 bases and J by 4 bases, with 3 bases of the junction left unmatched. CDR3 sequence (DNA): TGCAGCGTTGAAAAAGGACAGGGGTACGAGCAGTACTTC. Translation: CSVEKGQGYEQYF.

The CDR3 is CASSLVGRGGYTF. CDR3 bases: TGTGCCAGCAGTTTAGTCGGCCGGGGGGGCTACACCTTC. The rearrangement links TRBV28 to TRBJ1-2, with D possibly matching TRBD1 (5 bases). V lost 2 bases and J 8 bases, leaving 12 bases between the germline ends. This CDR3 comprises 13 residues. CDR1 and CDR2 from the germline V gene are MDHEN and SYDVKM.

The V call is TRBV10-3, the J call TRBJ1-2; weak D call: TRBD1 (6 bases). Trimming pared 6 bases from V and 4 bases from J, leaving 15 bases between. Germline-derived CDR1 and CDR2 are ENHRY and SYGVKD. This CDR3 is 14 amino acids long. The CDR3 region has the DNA TGTGCCATCAGGCCAGGGGATGATGGCTATGGCTACACCTTC. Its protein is CAIRPGDDGYGYTF.

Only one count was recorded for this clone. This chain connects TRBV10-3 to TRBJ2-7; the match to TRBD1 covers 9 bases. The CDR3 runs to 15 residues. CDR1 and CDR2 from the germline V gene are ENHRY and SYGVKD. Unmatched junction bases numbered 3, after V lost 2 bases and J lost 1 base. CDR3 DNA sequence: TGTGCCATCAGTGAGGGACAGGGGTCTTCCTACGAGCAGTACTTC. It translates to CAISEGQGSSYEQYF.

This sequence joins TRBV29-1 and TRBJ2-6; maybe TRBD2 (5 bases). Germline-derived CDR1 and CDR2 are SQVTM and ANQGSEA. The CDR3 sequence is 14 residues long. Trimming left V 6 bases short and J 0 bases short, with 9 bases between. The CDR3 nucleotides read TGCAGCGTGAGAGGGCTCTCTGGGGCCAACGTCCTGACTTTC. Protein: CSVRGLSGANVLTF. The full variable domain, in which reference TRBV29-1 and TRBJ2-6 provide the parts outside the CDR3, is SAVISQKPSRDICQRGTSLTIQCQVDSQVTMMFWYRQQPGQSLTLIATANQGSEATYESGFVIDKFPISRPNLTFSTLTVSNMSPEDSSIYLCSVRGLSGANVLTFGAGSRLTVL.

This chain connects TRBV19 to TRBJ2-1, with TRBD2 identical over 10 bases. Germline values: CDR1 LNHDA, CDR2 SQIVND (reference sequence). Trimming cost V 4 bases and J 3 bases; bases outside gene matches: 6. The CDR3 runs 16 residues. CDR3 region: CASSTPGLADYNEQFF. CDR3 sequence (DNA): TGTGCCAGTAGTACCCCCGGACTAGCGGACTACAATGAGCAGTTCTTC.

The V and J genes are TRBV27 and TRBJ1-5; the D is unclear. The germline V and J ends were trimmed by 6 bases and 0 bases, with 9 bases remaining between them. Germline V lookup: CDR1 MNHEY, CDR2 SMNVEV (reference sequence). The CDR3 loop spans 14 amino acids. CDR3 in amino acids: CASRRSYSNQPQHF. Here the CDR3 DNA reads TGTGCCAGCAGGCGGAGTTATAGCAATCAGCCCCAGCATTTT.

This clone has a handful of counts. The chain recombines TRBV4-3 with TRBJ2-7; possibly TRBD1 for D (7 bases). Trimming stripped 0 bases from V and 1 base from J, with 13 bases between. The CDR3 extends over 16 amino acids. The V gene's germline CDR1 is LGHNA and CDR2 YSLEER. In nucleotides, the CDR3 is TGCGCCAGCAGCCAAGATTGGAGGGGGCAGTCCTACGAGCAGTACTTC. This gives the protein CASSQDWRGQSYEQYF.

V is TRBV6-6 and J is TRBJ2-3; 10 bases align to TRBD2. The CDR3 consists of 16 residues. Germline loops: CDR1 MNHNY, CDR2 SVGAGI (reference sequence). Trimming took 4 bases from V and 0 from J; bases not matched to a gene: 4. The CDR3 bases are TGTGCCAGCAGTTTCGGACTAGCGGTCAGCACAGATACGCAGTATTTT. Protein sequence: CASSFGLAVSTDTQYF.

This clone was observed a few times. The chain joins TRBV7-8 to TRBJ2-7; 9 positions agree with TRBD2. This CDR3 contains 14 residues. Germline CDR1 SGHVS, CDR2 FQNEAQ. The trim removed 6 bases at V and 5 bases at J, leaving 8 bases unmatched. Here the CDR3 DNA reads TGTGCCAGCAGTCGCGGGAGGGAAGCCGACGAGCAGTACTTC. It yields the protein CASSRGREADEQYF.

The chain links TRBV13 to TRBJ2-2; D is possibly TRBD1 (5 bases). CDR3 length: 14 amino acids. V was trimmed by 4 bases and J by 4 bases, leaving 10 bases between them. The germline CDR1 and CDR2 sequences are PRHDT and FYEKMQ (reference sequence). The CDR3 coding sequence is TGTGCCAGCAGCTCCGGACACGGCACCGGGGAGCTGTTTTTT. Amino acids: CASSSGHGTGELFF.

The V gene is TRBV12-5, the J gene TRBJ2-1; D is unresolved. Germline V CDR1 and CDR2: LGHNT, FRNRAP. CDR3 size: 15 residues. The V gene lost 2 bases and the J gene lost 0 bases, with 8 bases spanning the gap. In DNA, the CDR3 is TGTGCTAGTGGTTTGAGTAGGAGCTCCTACAATGAGCAGTTCTTC. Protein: CASGLSRSSYNEQFF.

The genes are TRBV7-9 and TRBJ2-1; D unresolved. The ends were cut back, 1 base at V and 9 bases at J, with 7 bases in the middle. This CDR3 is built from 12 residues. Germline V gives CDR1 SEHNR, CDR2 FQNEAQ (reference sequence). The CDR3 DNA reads TGTGCCAGCAGCTTAGGTCGAGGTGAGCAGTTCTTC. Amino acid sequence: CASSLGRGEQFF.

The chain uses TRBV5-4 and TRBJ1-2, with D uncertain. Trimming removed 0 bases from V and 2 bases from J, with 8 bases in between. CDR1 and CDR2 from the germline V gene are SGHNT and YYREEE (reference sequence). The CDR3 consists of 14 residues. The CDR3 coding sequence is TGTGCCAGCAGCTTGGCAGATTACAACTATGGCTACACCTTC. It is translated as CASSLADYNYGYTF. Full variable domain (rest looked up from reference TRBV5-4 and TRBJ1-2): ETGVTQSPTHLIKTRGQQVTLRCSSQSGHNTVSWYQQALGQGPQFIFQYYREEENGRGNFPPRFSGLQFPNYSSELNVNALELDDSALYLCASSLADYNYGYTFGSGTRLTVV.

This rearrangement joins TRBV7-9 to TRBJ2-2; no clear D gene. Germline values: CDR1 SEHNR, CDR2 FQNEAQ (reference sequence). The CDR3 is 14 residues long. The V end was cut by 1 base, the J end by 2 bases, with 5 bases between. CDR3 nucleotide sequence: TGTGCCAGCAGCTTAGTGGCTAACACCGGGGAGCTGTTTTTT. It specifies CASSLVANTGELFF.

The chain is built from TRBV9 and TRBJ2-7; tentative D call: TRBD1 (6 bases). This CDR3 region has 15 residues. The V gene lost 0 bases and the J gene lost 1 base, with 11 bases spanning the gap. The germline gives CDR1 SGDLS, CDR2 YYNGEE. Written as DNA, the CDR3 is TGTGCCAGCAGCGTAGCCGCAGGGGCATCCTACGAGCAGTACTTC. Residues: CASSVAAGASYEQYF. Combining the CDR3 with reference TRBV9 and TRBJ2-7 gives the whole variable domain DSGVTQTPKHLITATGQRVTLRCSPRSGDLSVYWYQQSLDQGLQFLIQYYNGEERAKGNILERFSAQQFPDLHSELNLSSLELGDSALYFCASSVAAGASYEQYFGPGTRLTVT.

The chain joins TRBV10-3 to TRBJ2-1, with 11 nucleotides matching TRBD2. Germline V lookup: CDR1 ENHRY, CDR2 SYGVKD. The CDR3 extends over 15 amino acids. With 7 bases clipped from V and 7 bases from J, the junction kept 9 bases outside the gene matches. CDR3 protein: CAINTHSGGGNEQFF. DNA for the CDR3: TGTGCCATCAATACTCATAGCGGGGGGGGGAATGAGCAGTTCTTC.

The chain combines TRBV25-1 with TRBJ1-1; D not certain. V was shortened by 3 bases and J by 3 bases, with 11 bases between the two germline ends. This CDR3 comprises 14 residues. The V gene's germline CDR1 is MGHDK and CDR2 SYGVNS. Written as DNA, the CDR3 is TGTGCCAGCAGTGATAGCCTCCGGGACACTGAAGCTTTCTTT. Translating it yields CASSDSLRDTEAFF.

CDR3 sequence (DNA): TGTGCCAGCAGCCAAGCGGTACAGCGGGAAGCTTTCTTT. It encodes CASSQAVQREAFF. The chain links TRBV14 to TRBJ1-1; no clear D gene. CDR3 length: 13 residues. CDR1 SGHDN and CDR2 FVKESK come from the germline V gene. The ends were cut back, 1 base at V and 8 bases at J, with 11 bases in the middle. Full variable domain (remainder filled in from reference TRBV14 and TRBJ1-1): EAGVTQFPSHSVIEKGQTVTLRCDPISGHDNLYWYRRVMGKEIKFLLHFVKESKQDESGMPNNRFLAERTGGTYSTLKVQPAELEDSGVYFCASSQAVQREAFFGQGTRLTVV.